The entry that follows covers one T cell receptor beta chain sequence. What it recognizes is unknown. The record originates from a study of identical twins. Study-level results: In beta out-of-frame sequences, the excess sharing between twins was weaker. Cord blood beta clonotypes present at high abundance carried fewer insertions; no such pattern appeared in memory repertoires.

Each cDNA held unique molecular identifiers, and template switching gave it a universal primer site. One entry per CDR3 protein results from TCRdb running MiXCR on the 5' RACE reads. The table shows about 160,000 distinct CDR3 sequences, with roughly 3.5% occurring only once. V shed 0 bases and J shed 1 base, with 10 bases lying between them. The germline gives CDR1 LNHNV, CDR2 YYDKDF (reference sequence). The CDR3 is made up of 16 amino acids. V is TRBV15 and J is TRBJ2-1; maybe TRBD2 (5 bases). Source material: memory T cells sorted from blood. This TCR was sampled from a man in his late teens or twenties in good health. CDR3 bases: TGTGCCACCAGCAGAGAATTGGGCGGGTCCTACAATGAGCAGTTCTTC. This sequence encodes CATSRELGGSYNEQFF.